This T cell receptor (beta chain) was sequenced during a study of cytomegalovirus exposure and HLA in healthy donors. The trim removed 6 bases at V and 7 bases at J, leaving 6 bases unmatched. Looked up from germline, CDR1 is KGHSH and CDR2 is LQKENI. The CDR3 is 14 amino acids. Primers for the PCR totalled 60 Vbeta and 13 Jbeta. Clones were read by immunoSEQ multiplex PCR, and TCRdb kept only the in-frame ones, dropping some. The profile shows approximately 88,000 clones, under 85% of them singletons. The chain recombines TRBV18 with TRBJ1-6, with 7 bases fitting TRBD1. The clonotype originates from a male donor in good health and CMV-seronegative. Material: PBMCs. CDR3: CASSHARGNSPLHF. CDR3 nucleotide sequence: TGTGCCAGCTCCCACGCCAGGGGGAATTCACCCCTCCACTTT.